A selection of T cell receptor beta chains follows, all from one sample in a study of regulatory T cells in long-lasting Graves disease. MiXCR, run by TCRdb on the multiplex PCR reads, gives a single entry per CDR3 protein. The data contain 350,000 to 450,000 distinct CDR3 sequences, about 15% of them seen just once; the ten biggest clones take up approximately 8%. These data were also reused for a study on T cells in Graves' hyperthyroidism and ophthalmopathy.

Sequenced material: peripheral blood mononuclear cells (PBMCs), taken at new diagnosis, from a patient treated with antithyroid drugs. These TCRs come from a woman between 35 and 50 years old with Graves disease. The conserved cysteine and the conserved F or W are not part of the CDR3 here. A D gene is named only where the DNA matches it firmly.

D: TRBD2
J: TRBJ2-7
V: TRBV28
CDR3: ASSFLAGGTYEQY

D: NA
J: TRBJ1-1
V: TRBV27
CDR3: ASSAHGDWGTEAF

D: TRBD2
J: TRBJ2-7
V: TRBV11-2
CDR3: ASRESGRVAYEQY

D: TRBD2
J: TRBJ2-5
V: TRBV28
CDR3: ASSRGTSGSHQETQY

D: TRBD2
J: TRBJ2-1
V: TRBV4-2
CDR3: ASSQDRLAGVYNEQF

D: NA
J: TRBJ1-5
V: TRBV6-1
CDR3: ASRQFGGNSNQPQH

D: NA
J: TRBJ1-3
V: TRBV28
CDR3: ASSLRRIGGNTIY

D: NA
J: TRBJ2-1
V: TRBV27
CDR3: ASSFMSSYNEQF

D: NA
J: TRBJ2-7
V: TRBV7-2
CDR3: ASSQGVAFDEQY

D: NA
J: TRBJ2-7
V: TRBV27
CDR3: ASSHTLYEQY

D: NA
J: TRBJ2-1
V: TRBV18
CDR3: ASSPSDLTDYNEQF

D: NA
J: TRBJ2-2
V: TRBV15
CDR3: ATSQSGTGYTGELF

D: TRBD2
J: TRBJ2-7
V: TRBV6-1
CDR3: ASSNPSGRHEQY

D: TRBD1
J: TRBJ1-1
V: TRBV6-1
CDR3: ASSGAWDRGQGRTEAF

D: NA
J: TRBJ2-5
V: TRBV5-6
CDR3: ASSFGNQGEETQY

D: TRBD2
J: TRBJ2-7
V: TRBV10-1
CDR3: ASSEGVLAGFYEQY

D: NA
J: TRBJ2-2
V: TRBV19
CDR3: ASRTPLTGELF

D: TRBD1
J: TRBJ1-4
V: TRBV20-1
CDR3: SARAGTGNEKLF

D: TRBD2
J: TRBJ2-1
V: TRBV19
CDR3: ASSKTSGNYNEQF

D: NA
J: TRBJ2-1
V: TRBV28
CDR3: ASSGQGSRSDEQF

D: NA
J: TRBJ2-3
V: TRBV5-1
CDR3: ASSLDRAPPDTQY

D: NA
J: TRBJ2-7
V: TRBV11-2
CDR3: ASSSQSSGEQY

D: TRBD1
J: TRBJ2-7
V: TRBV28
CDR3: ASRDVGTAAYEQY

D: NA
J: TRBJ2-6
V: TRBV13
CDR3: ASSQTESGANVLT

D: TRBD2
J: TRBJ2-2
V: TRBV6-2/TRBV6-3
CDR3: ASSYPGLAGGVKELF

D: NA
J: TRBJ1-2
V: TRBV7-2
CDR3: ASSLASQGVSGYT

D: NA
J: TRBJ2-7
V: TRBV28
CDR3: ASDSGSSYEQY

D: NA
J: TRBJ1-1
V: TRBV20-1
CDR3: SARDGTTNTEAF

D: NA
J: TRBJ2-6
V: TRBV30
CDR3: ARTHSGANVLT

D: TRBD2
J: TRBJ2-1
V: TRBV6-1
CDR3: ASSEIGRLAGIDEQF

D: TRBD2
J: TRBJ2-3
V: TRBV11-3
CDR3: ASSLGASGGDTQY

D: NA
J: TRBJ1-1
V: TRBV30
CDR3: AWTLSWTANTEAF

D: NA
J: TRBJ1-1
V: TRBV7-9
CDR3: ASSVPGSNTEAF

D: NA
J: TRBJ2-4
V: TRBV19
CDR3: ASTPGDLLAKNIQY

D: TRBD2
J: TRBJ2-1
V: TRBV3-1
CDR3: ASSQDWGGLPYEQF

D: TRBD2
J: TRBJ2-1
V: TRBV5-1
CDR3: ASRQVTSGIPPTYNEQF

D: TRBD2
J: TRBJ2-3
V: TRBV7-9
CDR3: ASSFPGLAGGRVTDTQY

D: TRBD1
J: TRBJ1-1
V: TRBV10-3
CDR3: AIKPGQGNTEAF

D: NA
J: TRBJ2-3
V: TRBV19
CDR3: ASSTPGGATDTQY

D: NA
J: TRBJ2-3
V: TRBV20-1
CDR3: SAGPRTDTQY

D: NA
J: TRBJ1-5
V: TRBV30
CDR3: AWSVRDRYDQPQH

D: NA
J: TRBJ2-7
V: TRBV2
CDR3: ASSRELSPGYEQY

D: TRBD2
J: TRBJ2-7
V: TRBV12-5
CDR3: ASGLVLTSGSHEQY

D: NA
J: TRBJ2-5
V: TRBV12-3/TRBV12-4
CDR3: ASSPLGLRGETQY

D: NA
J: TRBJ2-1
V: TRBV28
CDR3: ASTPLRGRAGDNEQF

D: TRBD1
J: TRBJ2-7
V: TRBV27
CDR3: ASGQVSSYEQY

D: NA
J: TRBJ2-5
V: TRBV29-1
CDR3: SVVGPGAAQETQY

D: NA
J: TRBJ2-6
V: TRBV9
CDR3: ASSATDSGANVLT

D: TRBD1
J: TRBJ1-1
V: TRBV27
CDR3: ASSTGGMVGTEAF

D: TRBD2
J: TRBJ2-1
V: TRBV19
CDR3: ASSLEGLADNEQL

D: TRBD2
J: TRBJ2-7
V: TRBV28
CDR3: ASSLWGTSGSPEQY

D: TRBD1
J: TRBJ2-3
V: TRBV11-2
CDR3: ASSLAGWDRVGDTQY

D: TRBD2
J: TRBJ2-2
V: TRBV19
CDR3: ASSPTTSGRWGTGELF

D: TRBD2
J: TRBJ2-7
V: TRBV6-5
CDR3: ASSYVELAVSYEQY

D: TRBD2
J: TRBJ2-1
V: TRBV28
CDR3: ASNTILSGSESSYNEQF